This paragraph reports one T cell receptor (beta chain). These data belong to a study of blood T cell repertoires in COVID-19. Background on the study: Sites across the United States, Italy and Spain contributed samples from acute and convalescent COVID-19. Nucleic acid was either cDNA or gDNA, and it came from T cells, B-cell-depleted T cells, or PBMCs.

Germline V gene sequence: CDR1 SGHAT, CDR2 FQNNGV. The CDR3 spans 14 residues. With 5 bases removed from V and 3 bases from J, the gap between germline ends came to 13 bases. Original analysis: Quantification of nucleated cells was approximated via reference gene primer amplification. The method was immunoSEQ multiplex PCR; TCRdb's version includes in-frame clones alone and lacks a portion of them. The DNA gave D and trimming, while V, J and clone size come from that table. The data show approximately 290,000 clones, roughly 87% seen once. The chain carries TRBV11-2 and TRBJ1-2; TRBD1 is a possible D gene (5 bases). The clonotype originates from a man between 18 and 35 years old with active or convalescent COVID-19. The sequencing sample was made of peripheral blood. The CDR3 sequence: CASSRSQGDYGYTF. The CDR3 region has the DNA TGTGCCAGCAGCCGATCCCAGGGTGACTATGGCTACACCTTC.